Below are 27 T cell receptor beta chains sequenced from a single sample in a study of blood T cell repertoires in COVID-19. The assay was immunoSEQ multiplex PCR, and TCRdb's table has in-frame clones only and misses some. The sample lists about 94,000 clones; 87% were seen once. Material: peripheral blood. These receptors originate from a woman of 80 years or more with acute or convalescent COVID-19.

This clone was seen a few times. The rearrangement joins TRBV11-3 to TRBJ2-5, with a weak D call TRBD1 (6 bases). V lost 3 bases, J lost 4 bases, and 15 bases lay in between. The CDR3 is 15 amino acids. In germline, CDR1 is SGHNT, CDR2 YENEEA. The CDR3 spells CASSLSRGTAETQYF. In DNA, the CDR3 is TGTGCCAGCAGCTTGAGCAGGGGAACGGCAGAGACCCAGTACTTC.

The genes are TRBV6-5 and TRBJ2-5; D ambiguous. The CDR3 consists of 10 residues. In germline, CDR1 is MNHEY, CDR2 SVGAGI. Trimming took off 6 bases at V and 5 bases at J, with 4 bases between the two ends. The CDR3 sequence is CASREETQYF. CDR3 bases: TGTGCCAGCAGGGAGGAGACCCAGTACTTC.

The V call is TRBV12-3 or TRBV12-4, the J call TRBJ1-2; 7 bases agree with TRBD1. The CDR3 runs to 12 residues. The V gene end was trimmed by 6 bases and the J gene end by 9 bases; junction bases not matched to a gene: 7. DNA for the CDR3: TGTGCCAGCAGGACAGGGAAGGGAAGCTACACCTTC. This encodes CASRTGKGSYTF.

This clone was seen a handful of times. V is TRBV4-2 and J is TRBJ1-6; D not certain. Trimming took 0 bases from V and 9 from J, leaving 15 bases between them. The CDR3 is 16 amino acids. The germline gives CDR1 LGHNA, CDR2 YNFKEQ. The CDR3 sequence: CASSQEARRERSPLHF. DNA for the CDR3: TGTGCCAGCAGCCAAGAGGCCCGACGGGAGCGTTCACCCCTCCACTTT.

The chain combines TRBV6-1 with TRBJ2-1, with D hard to call. CDR3 length equals 16 residues. The ends were cut back, 0 bases at V and 0 bases at J, with 9 bases in the middle. Germline V gene lookup returns CDR1 MNHNS and CDR2 SASEGT. The CDR3 coding sequence is TGTGCCAGCAGTGAAGCTCCCCATTCCTCCTACAATGAGCAGTTCTTC. Its translation is CASSEAPHSSYNEQFF.

This clone appeared once. The J gene is TRBJ1-5, the V gene TRBV18, with 10 bases that match TRBD1. The CDR3 runs to 15 residues. Germline CDR1 and CDR2: KGHSH and LQKENI. With 3 bases clipped from V and 5 bases from J, the junction kept 4 bases outside the gene matches. The CDR3 DNA reads TGTGCCAGCTCACCGGGGACAGGGGAGCATCAGCCCCAGCATTTT. Translating it yields CASSPGTGEHQPQHF.

This rearrangement joins TRBV19 to TRBJ1-3, with D possibly being TRBD1 (5 bases). V gave up 8 bases and J gave up 0 bases, with 11 bases separating them. Germline-derived CDR1 and CDR2 are LNHDA and SQIVND (reference sequence). The CDR3 is 14 amino acids. The CDR3 loop reads CASRDSYSGNTIYF. CDR3 sequence (DNA): TGTGCCAGTCGCGACAGTTACTCTGGAAACACCATATATTTT.

This chain links TRBV11-2 with TRBJ2-1; D is ambiguous. Trimming took 3 bases from V and 9 from J, leaving 9 bases between them. Germline CDR1 SGHAT, CDR2 FQNNGV. The CDR3 has 12 amino acids. The CDR3 loop reads CASSLAVSEQFF. CDR3 nucleotide sequence: TGTGCCAGCAGCTTGGCGGTATCTGAGCAGTTCTTC.

The chain combines TRBV19 with TRBJ1-3; 7 nucleotides agree with TRBD1. The CDR3 totals 16 residues. V lost 3 bases, J lost 2 bases, and 7 bases stayed unmatched. The V gene's germline CDR1 is LNHDA and CDR2 SQIVND (reference sequence). The CDR3 sequence: CASSIPIQGTGNTIYF. The CDR3 region has the DNA TGTGCCAGTAGTATCCCTATACAGGGGACTGGAAACACCATATATTTT. Together with reference TRBV19 and TRBJ1-3, the CDR3 gives the full variable domain: DGGITQSPKYLFRKEGQNVTLSCEQNLNHDAMYWYRQDPGQGLRLIYYSQIVNDFQKGDIAEGYSVSREKKESFPLTVTSAQKNPTAFYLCASSIPIQGTGNTIYFGEGSWLTVV.

Points on this clone: One end of the junction fails to match germline, which may point to a read error. The chain is built from TRBV6-5 and TRBJ1-1; TRBD1 aligns across 9 bases. The CDR3 is 13 residues long. Per the germline V gene, CDR1 is MNHEY and CDR2 is SVGAGI. DNA of the CDR3: TGTACCAGCAGCCCGGACAGGGGCACGAAAGCTTTCTTT. Translation: CTSSPDRGTKAFF.

The chain is built from TRBV2 and TRBJ1-5; D ambiguous. This CDR3 has 12 residues. Trimming took off 2 bases at V and 9 bases at J, with 8 bases between the two ends. The germline V gene has CDR1 SNHLY and CDR2 FYNNEI. The CDR3 region is CASSESSRPQHF. The DNA of the CDR3 is TGTGCCAGCAGTGAAAGTTCGAGGCCCCAGCATTTT.

The chain combines TRBV14 with TRBJ2-4, with 11 bases matching TRBD2. With 1 base clipped from V and 8 bases from J, the junction kept 4 bases outside the gene matches. From germline, CDR1 is SGHDN and CDR2 FVKESK. The CDR3 sequence is 15 residues long. This CDR3 reads CASSQGLAGSDIQYF. DNA for the CDR3: TGTGCCAGCAGCCAAGGACTAGCGGGATCGGACATTCAGTACTTC.

V and J are TRBV3-1 (or the pseudogene TRBV3-2) and TRBJ1-6, with 8 bases lining up with TRBD1. CDR3 length: 17 amino acids. Trimming removed 0 bases from V and 11 bases from J; junction bases left unmatched: 12. Germline V gene sequence: CDR1 LGHDT, CDR2 YNNKEL (reference sequence). Here the CDR3 DNA reads TGTGCCAGCAGCCAAGATATGGCCACAGGGGGATCGGCACCCCTCCACTTT. Amino acid sequence: CASSQDMATGGSAPLHF.

This chain connects TRBV5-8 to TRBJ1-4, with D perhaps TRBD1 (5 bases). Germline-derived CDR1 and CDR2 are SGHTS and YDEGEE. The CDR3 length is 13 residues. Trimming removed 4 bases at V and 8 bases at J, with 12 bases between. The CDR3 sequence: CASSPNGGEKLFF. CDR3 coding DNA: TGTGCCAGCAGCCCTAATGGGGGGGAAAAACTGTTTTTT. Variable domain in full (rest from reference TRBV5-8 and TRBJ1-4): EAGVTQSPTHLIKTRGQQATLRCSPISGHTSVYWYQQALGLGLQFLLWYDEGEERNRGNFPPRFSGRQFPNYSSELNVNALELEDSALYLCASSPNGGEKLFFGSGTQLSVL.

Here the CDR3 reads CASSLQKETQYF. The CDR3 DNA reads TGTGCCAGCTCACTCCAGAAAGAGACCCAGTACTTC. This chain joins TRBV18 and TRBJ2-5; the D is unclear. Germline loops: CDR1 KGHSH, CDR2 LQKENI. Trimming removed 4 bases at V and 3 bases at J, with 6 bases between. The CDR3 loop spans 12 amino acids.

The V call is TRBV11-2, the J call TRBJ1-2, with D possibly TRBD1 on 5 matching bases. Between the trimmed V and J ends, which lost 5 bases and 3 bases, there was a span of 13 bases. CDR1 and CDR2 from the germline V gene are SGHAT and FQNNGV. There are 14 residues in the CDR3. CDR3 DNA: TGTGCCAGCAGCGCCCGGGGAGGGGACTATGGCTACACCTTC. As protein: CASSARGGDYGYTF. The full variable domain, its missing parts supplied by reference TRBV11-2 and TRBJ1-2, is EAGVAQSPRYKIIEKRQSVAFWCNPISGHATLYWYQQILGQGPKLLIQFQNNGVVDDSQLPKDRFSAERLKGVDSTLKIQPAKLEDSAVYLCASSARGGDYGYTFGSGTRLTVV.

This chain's CDR3 is CASGGQAETQYF. The CDR3 DNA reads TGTGCCAGCGGGGGACAAGCAGAGACCCAGTACTTC. This chain uses TRBV12-3 or TRBV12-4 with TRBJ2-5, with a tentative D call TRBD1 (6 bases). This CDR3 comprises 12 residues. V was shortened by 8 bases and J by 4 bases, with 11 bases between the two germline ends.

The J gene is TRBJ2-3, the V gene TRBV13, with 7 bases fitting TRBD2. This CDR3 comprises 17 residues. The V segment lost 5 bases and the J segment 3 bases; nucleotides outside the gene matches: 14. Per germline, CDR1 PRHDT and CDR2 FYEKMQ (reference sequence). The CDR3 sequence: CASSHTFEVAGTDTQYF. As DNA, the CDR3 is TGTGCCAGCAGCCATACCTTTGAGGTAGCGGGTACAGATACGCAGTATTTT.

This chain links TRBV4-2 with TRBJ2-1, with TRBD1 identical over 9 bases. The CDR3 has 15 residues. CDR1 and CDR2 (germline): LGHNA, YNFKEQ. The J segment lost 8 bases and the V segment lost 1 base, leaving 6 bases of the junction unmatched. The CDR3 protein is CASSQAGTGSYEQFF. In DNA, the CDR3 is TGTGCCAGCAGCCAAGCCGGGACAGGGTCGTATGAGCAGTTCTTC.

The chain uses TRBV2 and TRBJ2-1; TRBD2 is a possible D gene (6 bases). Trimming removed 4 bases from V and 1 base from J, with 11 bases in between. The CDR3 contains 15 residues. Germline values: CDR1 SNHLY, CDR2 FYNNEI. The CDR3 DNA follows: TGTGCCAGCAGTGGGGGCGGGATATCCTACAATGAGCAGTTCTTC. Encoded protein: CASSGGGISYNEQFF.

The gene calls are TRBV7-3 and TRBJ1-6, with D possibly matching TRBD1 (6 bases). Germline-derived CDR1 and CDR2 are SGHTA and FQGTGA. V shed 2 bases and J shed 5 bases, with 10 bases lying between them. This CDR3 comprises 15 residues. The chain's CDR3 is CASSLLGQNNSPLHF. CDR3 in DNA: TGTGCCAGCAGCTTATTAGGACAGAATAATTCACCCCTCCACTTT.

This clone was counted a single time. J is TRBJ1-1 and V is TRBV5-6; 7 positions match TRBD1. With 4 bases clipped from V and 7 bases from J, the junction kept 13 bases outside the gene matches. The CDR3 runs to 15 residues. Germline CDR1 and CDR2: SGHDT and YYEEEE. The DNA of the CDR3 is TGTGCCAGCAGCCGTTTTTTTGGACAGGCACATGAAGCTTTCTTT. This gives the protein CASSRFFGQAHEAFF.

V and J are TRBV28 and TRBJ1-2; D call uncertain. From germline, CDR1 is MDHEN and CDR2 SYDVKM. Trimming took 5 bases from V and 2 from J, leaving 3 bases between them. The CDR3 extends over 11 amino acids. The chain's CDR3 is CASSQNYGYTF. CDR3 bases: TGTGCCAGCAGTCAGAACTATGGCTACACCTTC.

The V and J genes are TRBV29-1 and TRBJ1-5, with D perhaps matching TRBD1 (5 bases). V lost 5 bases to trimming and J lost 6 bases, with 14 bases between them. The germline gives CDR1 SQVTM, CDR2 ANQGSEA. The CDR3 is 13 amino acids. CDR3 protein: CSVCMDIGQPQHF. DNA for the CDR3: TGCAGCGTTTGCATGGACATCGGTCAGCCCCAGCATTTT.

The chain has TRBV2 and TRBJ2-1; no clear D. Trimming took 3 bases from V and 6 from J, leaving 6 bases between them. Germline V gene lookup returns CDR1 SNHLY and CDR2 FYNNEI. The CDR3 spans 12 residues. The CDR3 region is CASSDTRNEQFF. The CDR3 DNA sequence: TGTGCCAGCAGTGACACGCGCAATGAGCAGTTCTTC. The full variable domain, completed using reference TRBV2 and TRBJ2-1, is EPEVTQTPSHQVTQMGQEVILRCVPISNHLYFYWYRQILGQKVEFLVSFYNNEISEKSEIFDDQFSVERPDGSNFTLKIRSTKLEDSAMYFCASSDTRNEQFFGPGTRLTVL.

The J gene is TRBJ2-6, the V gene TRBV7-2; D gene uncertain. The CDR3 length is 16 residues. The germline V gene encodes CDR1 SGHTA and CDR2 FQGNSA. Trimming shortened V by 4 bases and J by 0 bases, and 10 bases separated the two germline ends. CDR3 bases: TGTGCCAGCAGCTCGATGAGGAGCTCTGGGGCCAACGTCCTGACTTTC. Translating gives CASSSMRSSGANVLTF. The full variable domain, with the rest looked up from reference TRBV7-2 and TRBJ2-6, is GAGVSQSPSNKVTEKGKDVELRCDPISGHTALYWYRQSLGQGLEFLIYFQGNSAPDKSGLPSDRFSAERTGGSVSTLTIQRTQQEDSAVYLCASSSMRSSGANVLTFGAGSRLTVL.

The J gene is TRBJ1-3, the V gene TRBV11-1; no reliable D call. This CDR3 comprises 15 residues. Germline loops: CDR1 SGHAT, CDR2 FQDESV (reference sequence). V lost 0 bases and J 2 bases, leaving 8 bases between the germline ends. CDR3 sequence: CASSLARGPGNTIYF. CDR3 coding DNA: TGTGCCAGCAGCTTAGCGCGGGGTCCTGGAAACACCATATATTTT.